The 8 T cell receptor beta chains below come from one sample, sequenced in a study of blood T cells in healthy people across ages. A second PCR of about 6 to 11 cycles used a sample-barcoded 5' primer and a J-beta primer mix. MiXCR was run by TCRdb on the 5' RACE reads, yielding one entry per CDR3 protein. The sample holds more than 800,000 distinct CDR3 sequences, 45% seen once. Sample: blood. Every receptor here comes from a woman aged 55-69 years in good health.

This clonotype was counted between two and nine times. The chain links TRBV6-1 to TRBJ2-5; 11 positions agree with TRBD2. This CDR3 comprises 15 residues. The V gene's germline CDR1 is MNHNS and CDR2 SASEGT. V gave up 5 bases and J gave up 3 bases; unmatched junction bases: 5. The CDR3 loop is CASSPLAGGKETQYF. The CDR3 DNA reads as TGTGCCAGCAGTCCCCTAGCGGGAGGAAAAGAGACCCAGTACTTC.

CDR3 sequence: CASSQGTGVGGEQYF. CDR3 DNA sequence: TGTGCCAGCAGCCAAGGGACAGGGGTAGGGGGCGAGCAGTACTTC. This sequence joins TRBV3-1 and TRBJ2-7, with TRBD1 matching over 9 bases. This CDR3 spans 15 amino acids. J lost 6 bases, V lost 1 base, and 7 bases had no gene match. CDR1 and CDR2 (germline): LGHDT, YNNKEL (reference sequence).

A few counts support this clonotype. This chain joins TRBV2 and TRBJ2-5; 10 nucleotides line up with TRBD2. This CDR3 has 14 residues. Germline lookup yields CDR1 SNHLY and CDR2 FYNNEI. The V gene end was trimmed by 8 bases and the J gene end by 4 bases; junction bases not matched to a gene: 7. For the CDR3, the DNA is TGTGCCAGCCGGACTAGCGGCCTCCGAGAGACCCAGTACTTC. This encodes CASRTSGLRETQYF.

The CDR3 region has the DNA TGCAGTGCTAGGCTAGGTAGTAGCAATCAGCCCCAGCATTTT. This translates into CSARLGSSNQPQHF. The chain carries TRBV20-1 and TRBJ1-5; no clear D. The CDR3 is 14 residues long. CDR1 and CDR2 from the germline V gene are DFQATT and SNEGSKA (reference sequence). The germline V and J ends were trimmed by 3 bases and 0 bases, with 9 bases remaining between them.

The CDR3 DNA is TGTGCCAGCAGTTTACGGGAGGGGGTGGGCAATCAGCCCCAGCATTTT. Amino acid sequence: CASSLREGVGNQPQHF. This chain joins TRBV12-3 or TRBV12-4 and TRBJ1-5, with D perhaps TRBD1 (6 bases). The CDR3 runs to 16 residues. The germline V and J ends were trimmed by 2 bases and 2 bases, with 13 bases remaining between them.

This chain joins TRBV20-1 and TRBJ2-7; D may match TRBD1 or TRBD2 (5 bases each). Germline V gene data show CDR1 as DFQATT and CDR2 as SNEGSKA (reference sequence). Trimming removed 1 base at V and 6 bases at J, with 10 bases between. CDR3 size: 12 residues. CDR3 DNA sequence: TGCAGTGCTAGAGGGGGGAGTTTCGAGCAGTACTTC. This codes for CSARGGSFEQYF.

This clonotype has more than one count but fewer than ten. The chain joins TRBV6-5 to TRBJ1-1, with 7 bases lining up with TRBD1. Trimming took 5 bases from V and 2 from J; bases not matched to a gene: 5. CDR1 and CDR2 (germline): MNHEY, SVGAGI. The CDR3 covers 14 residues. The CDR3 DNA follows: TGTGCCAGCAGTAAGGGACAGCGAAACACTGAAGCTTTCTTT. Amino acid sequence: CASSKGQRNTEAFF.

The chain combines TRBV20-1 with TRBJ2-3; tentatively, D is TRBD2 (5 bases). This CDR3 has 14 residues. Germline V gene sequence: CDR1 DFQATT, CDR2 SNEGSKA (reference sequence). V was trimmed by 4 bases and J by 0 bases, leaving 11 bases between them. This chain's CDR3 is CSAKTTISTDTQYF. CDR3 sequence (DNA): TGCAGTGCTAAGACTACCATAAGCACAGATACGCAGTATTTT.